Shown below are 26 T cell receptor beta chains from a single sample sequenced in a study of blood T cell repertoires in COVID-19. The assay was immunoSEQ multiplex PCR, and TCRdb's table has in-frame clones only and misses some. Of around 65,000 clones listed, approximately 91% are singletons. Sequencing input: peripheral blood. The receptors stem from a human donor in a cohort sampled during active COVID-19.

V is TRBV9 and J is TRBJ1-2, with 10 positions matching TRBD1. The ends lost 7 bases at V and 1 base at J; junction bases unmatched: 10. This CDR3 region has 16 residues. CDR1 SGDLS and CDR2 YYNGEE come from the germline V gene. CDR3 bases: TGTGCCAGCTCAGCGGGGACAGGGGCGAATAACTATGGCTACACCTTC. This gives the protein CASSAGTGANNYGYTF.

V is TRBV4-1 and J is TRBJ2-5, with 7 bases fitting TRBD2. V lost 1 base, J lost 1 base, and 6 bases stayed unmatched. The CDR3 extends over 16 amino acids. CDR1 MGHRA and CDR2 YSYEKL come from the germline V gene. CDR3 in amino acids: CASSQVLAEIQETQYF. As DNA, the CDR3 is TGCGCCAGCAGCCAAGTCCTAGCGGAAATCCAAGAGACCCAGTACTTC.

The rearrangement joins TRBV7-9 to TRBJ2-3, with D possibly TRBD1 on 6 matching bases. Trimming shortened V by 3 bases and J by 4 bases, and 17 bases separated the two germline ends. Germline V gene data show CDR1 as SEHNR and CDR2 as FQNEAQ (reference sequence). CDR3 length equals 16 residues. CDR3 amino acids: CASSFLRTVGADTQYF. Written as DNA, the CDR3 is TGTGCCAGCAGCTTTTTGCGGACAGTGGGGGCAGATACGCAGTATTTT.

This chain joins TRBV7-9 and TRBJ1-2, with a tentative D call TRBD1 (5 bases). The germline V and J ends were trimmed by 4 bases and 4 bases, with 16 bases remaining between them. The CDR3 covers 15 residues. Germline lookup yields CDR1 SEHNR and CDR2 FQNEAQ (reference sequence). In DNA, the CDR3 is TGTGCCAGCAGCTCTTCAGGGATACCGAGCTATGGCTACACCTTC. Translated: CASSSSGIPSYGYTF. The variable domain in full, completed from reference TRBV7-9 and TRBJ1-2, reads DTGVSQNPRHKITKRGQNVTFRCDPISEHNRLYWYRQTLGQGPEFLTYFQNEAQLEKSRLLSDRFSAERPKGSFSTLEIQRTEQGDSAMYLCASSSSGIPSYGYTFGSGTRLTVV.

The chain recombines TRBV19 with TRBJ1-1; TRBD1 is a possible D gene (5 bases). CDR3 length equals 12 residues. Germline CDR1 and CDR2: LNHDA and SQIVND (reference sequence). Trimming shortened V by 11 bases and J by 4 bases, and 14 bases separated the two germline ends. The CDR3 DNA is TGTGCCTGTCACGGGGGGTTCACTGAAGCTTTCTTT. Protein product: CACHGGFTEAFF.

This chain links TRBV2 with TRBJ1-1; D unresolved. V lost 8 bases to trimming and J lost 1 base, with 11 bases between them. From germline, CDR1 is SNHLY and CDR2 FYNNEI. The CDR3 spans 13 residues. CDR3 residues: CASGVWQNTEAFF. CDR3 sequence (DNA): TGTGCCAGCGGAGTTTGGCAGAACACTGAAGCTTTCTTT.

V is TRBV28 and J is TRBJ2-7; TRBD2 is a possible D gene (5 bases). CDR1 is MDHEN, CDR2 SYDVKM, per germline. V was trimmed by 3 bases and J by 3 bases, leaving 6 bases between them. CDR3 length: 12 amino acids. As DNA, the CDR3 is TGTGCCAGCAGTTTCGGGAACTACGAGCAGTACTTC. Translating it yields CASSFGNYEQYF.

The genes are TRBV7-2 and TRBJ2-7, with D unresolved. Trimming pared 5 bases from V and 5 bases from J, leaving 16 bases between. The CDR3 is 14 residues long. In germline, CDR1 is SGHTA, CDR2 FQGNSA. CDR3 amino acids: CASSLSAFADEQYF. CDR3 DNA: TGTGCCAGCAGCCTTTCAGCCTTCGCGGACGAGCAGTACTTC.

The CDR3 DNA follows: TGTGCCAGCAGACTTGGGGGGGGAAGATCGGCCCAGCATTTT. Amino acids: CASRLGGGRSAQHF. V is TRBV28 and J is TRBJ1-5; possibly TRBD1 for D (5 bases). The CDR3 has 14 amino acids. CDR1 and CDR2 from the germline V gene are MDHEN and SYDVKM. Trimming removed 6 bases from V and 11 bases from J, with 20 bases in between.

The chain employs TRBV7-2 and TRBJ1-1; D might be TRBD1 (5 bases). CDR1 and CDR2 from the germline V gene are SGHTA and FQGNSA. Trimming took 3 bases from V and 4 from J, leaving 12 bases between them. CDR3 length: 14 amino acids. DNA for the CDR3: TGTGCCAGCAGCTTGGGGGGTTTAGTCACTGAAGCTTTCTTT. Its protein is CASSLGGLVTEAFF.

The V call is TRBV7-9, the J call TRBJ1-6, with TRBD1 matching over 8 bases. V was clipped by 5 bases and J by 0 bases; unmatched bases: 6. The V gene's germline CDR1 is SEHNR and CDR2 FQNEAQ (reference sequence). This CDR3 has 17 residues. CDR3 region: CASSRDRPSSYNSPLHF. The CDR3 DNA follows: TGTGCCAGCAGCAGGGACAGGCCGAGCTCCTATAATTCACCCCTCCACTTT.

The CDR3 loop is CSVLDPGLADKGGLDTQYF. The DNA for the CDR3 is TGCAGCGTCTTAGATCCGGGACTAGCCGACAAAGGGGGGTTGGATACGCAGTATTTT. The rearrangement uses TRBV29-1 and TRBJ2-3, with 9 bases fitting TRBD2. V was pared by 6 bases and J by 6 bases, with 25 bases of the junction left unmatched. Germline CDR1 is SQVTM and CDR2 is ANQGSEA. This CDR3 contains 19 residues.

The V gene is TRBV18, the J gene TRBJ2-5; 14 nucleotides match TRBD2. This CDR3 region has 18 residues. Germline CDR1 KGHSH, CDR2 LQKENI. The trim removed 3 bases at V and 2 bases at J, leaving 8 bases unmatched. In DNA form, the CDR3 reads TGTGCCAGCTCACCTCCGGGACTAGCGGGAGCGCAACAAGAGACCCAGTACTTC. Translating gives CASSPPGLAGAQQETQYF.

J is TRBJ2-1 and V is TRBV7-9; D gene ambiguous. Germline CDR1 and CDR2: SEHNR and FQNEAQ (reference sequence). The CDR3 is 16 amino acids. Trimming left V 4 bases short and J 7 bases short, with 20 bases between. The CDR3 reads CASSSYPSEVVNEQFF. The CDR3 bases are TGTGCCAGCAGCTCGTACCCCAGCGAGGTCGTGAATGAGCAGTTCTTC.

This clone was counted once. This chain links TRBV5-6 with TRBJ1-4; the D is unclear. The CDR3 length is 15 residues. Germline assignment: CDR1 SGHDT and CDR2 YYEEEE. Trimming left V 1 base short and J 0 bases short, with 7 bases between. CDR3 in amino acids: CASSLLSSTNEKLFF. The CDR3 coding sequence is TGTGCCAGCAGCTTGCTGAGCTCAACTAATGAAAAACTGTTTTTT.

V is TRBV6-2 or TRBV6-3 and J is TRBJ2-1; D is perhaps TRBD2 (5 bases). In germline, CDR1 is MNHEY, CDR2 SVGEGT. This CDR3 spans 16 amino acids. The germline V and J ends were trimmed by 2 bases and 0 bases, with 11 bases remaining between them. CDR3 amino acids: CASSYPRGNSYNEQFF. The CDR3 DNA reads TGTGCCAGCAGTTACCCTCGGGGTAACTCCTACAATGAGCAGTTCTTC.

The J gene is TRBJ1-5, the V gene TRBV6-2 or TRBV6-3; possibly TRBD1 for D (5 bases). Trimming removed 4 bases from V and 4 bases from J, with 8 bases in between. CDR1 is MNHEY, CDR2 SVGEGT, per germline. The CDR3 totals 13 residues. CDR3 DNA: TGTGCCAGCAGTTCGACAGAAAATCAGCCCCAGCATTTT. Amino acid sequence: CASSSTENQPQHF.

The chain carries TRBV6-2 or TRBV6-3 and TRBJ2-6; 9 nucleotides agree with TRBD1. This CDR3 region has 18 residues. The J segment lost 2 bases and the V segment lost 4 bases, leaving 9 bases of the junction unmatched. Germline lookup yields CDR1 MNHEY and CDR2 SVGEGT. The CDR3 sequence: CASSFPPTGGPGANVLTF. The CDR3 DNA sequence: TGTGCCAGCAGTTTCCCTCCGACAGGGGGTCCTGGGGCCAACGTCCTGACTTTC.

In nucleotides, the CDR3 is TGTGCCAGTCGCAGCGGGGGGGCGGGTAACAATGAGCAGTTCTTC. Translation gives CASRSGGAGNNEQFF. The rearrangement joins TRBV19 to TRBJ2-1; 10 nucleotides agree with TRBD2. Germline trimming cut 8 bases from V and 5 bases from J; bases unmatched to any gene: 9. The germline gives CDR1 LNHDA, CDR2 SQIVND (reference sequence). This CDR3 contains 15 residues.

This clone was seen a few times. The chain couples TRBV6-5 to TRBJ1-6, with D perhaps TRBD1 (6 bases). The V gene's germline CDR1 is MNHEY and CDR2 SVGAGI. This CDR3 spans 15 amino acids. V was trimmed by 5 bases and J by 7 bases, leaving 15 bases between them. The CDR3 sequence: CASSLQGWRNSPLHF. The CDR3 DNA reads as TGTGCCAGCAGTCTACAGGGTTGGAGGAATTCACCCCTCCACTTT.

The gene calls are TRBV19 and TRBJ2-5; 12 nucleotides match TRBD1. Per germline, CDR1 LNHDA and CDR2 SQIVND (reference sequence). V trimming: 2 bases; J trimming: 4 bases; junction bases outside the gene matches: 5. The CDR3 is 16 residues long. CDR3 amino acids: CASSITAGQGAETQYF. CDR3 DNA: TGTGCCAGTAGTATAACCGCGGGACAGGGGGCAGAGACCCAGTACTTC.

V and J are TRBV7-2 and TRBJ2-7; TRBD2 matches at 10 bases. Looked up from germline, CDR1 is SGHTA and CDR2 is FQGNSA. This CDR3 is built from 15 residues. V lost 5 bases, J lost 7 bases, and 11 bases stayed unmatched. CDR3 region: CASSISSGSLGEQYF. CDR3 coding DNA: TGTGCCAGCAGCATCTCTAGCGGGAGCCTAGGGGAGCAGTACTTC.

This chain links TRBV9 with TRBJ1-1; D is possibly TRBD1 (6 bases). Trimming pared 3 bases from V and 9 bases from J, leaving 21 bases between. The CDR3 is made up of 15 amino acids. Germline V lookup: CDR1 SGDLS, CDR2 YYNGEE. CDR3 loop: CASSAQPRTDSQAFF. The DNA of the CDR3 is TGTGCCAGCAGCGCCCAGCCCCGGACGGACAGCCAAGCTTTCTTT.

The CDR3 DNA reads TGTGCCAGCGATAAACGGGAGACCCAGTACTTC. It is translated as CASDKRETQYF. The chain couples TRBV7-2 to TRBJ2-5; no definite D call. This CDR3 has 11 amino acids. V lost 8 bases, J lost 5 bases, and 9 bases lay in between. Germline values: CDR1 SGHTA, CDR2 FQGNSA.

The rearrangement links TRBV9 to TRBJ1-2; 12 nucleotides agree with TRBD1. The CDR3 has 16 amino acids. CDR1 is SGDLS and CDR2 is YYNGEE in the germline V gene. With 0 bases clipped from V and 6 bases from J, the junction kept 6 bases outside the gene matches. The CDR3 here is CASSVGGQGAVDGYTF. The DNA for the CDR3 is TGTGCCAGCAGCGTAGGGGGACAGGGGGCAGTTGATGGCTACACCTTC.

This chain connects TRBV7-2 to TRBJ1-6; TRBD1 agrees at 10 bases. The CDR3 contains 16 residues. Trimming took 1 base from V and 5 from J; bases not matched to a gene: 2. Germline CDR1 is SGHTA and CDR2 is FQGNSA. The CDR3 nucleotides are TGTGCCAGCAGCTTAGGACAGGGGGCGAATAATTCACCCCTCCACTTT. It translates to CASSLGQGANNSPLHF.